This paragraph covers one TCR beta chain sequence. Only a few counts were recorded for this clonotype. Its antigen target is currently unknown. Per-nucleotide qualities are absent, and no much larger clonotype sits a single base away. These data originate in a study of identical twins (dated by TCRdb to 2016 to 2017). Background on the whole study: To test whether fetal clonotypes persist, this study deep-sequenced TCR alpha and beta repertoires from monozygotic twins, from unrelated adults of various ages, and from cord blood. Replicate twin experiments were performed at different times using different library preparation protocols to rule out contamination.

The CDR3 runs 12 residues from the cysteine to the phenylalanine. The sequence is cut down to CDR3 DNA, 36 bases in frame from base 1. CDR1 DFQATT and CDR2 SNEGSKA are derived from the germline V gene (reference sequence). V loses 4 bases of germline sequence and J loses 6 bases, and the interval between the two ends is 11 bases. Receptor amplification or capture employed 5' RACE. The instrument given in TCRdb is Illumina HiSeq 2000. Template switching introduced a universal primer binding site; the final cDNA contained a unique molecular identifier, enabling accurate counting of TCR cDNA molecules. Specific primers in the conserved constant-segment region were used to synthesize first-strand cDNA for the TCR alpha and beta chains. To control for contamination, every cDNA library carried two barcodes: a SMART-Mk sample barcode plus Illumina barcodes. Two successive PCR steps introduced TruSeq adapter sequences along with Illumina sample barcodes. The Illumina HiSeq platform was used with custom primers to sequence TCR alpha and beta cDNA libraries. Concerning the study's data processing: MiGEC processed the raw reads to extract unique molecular identifiers, while MiXCR was used to determine the CDR3 positions. For each individual, recombination models were inferred using an EM algorithm with the repgenHMM and IGoR tools. The analysis of shared clonotypes was done with the tcR package in R, with sharing normalized by the product of cloneset sizes. Out-of-frame nonproductive sequences were analyzed to study raw recombination free of thymic and clonal selection effects. TCRdb reprocessing: public reads trimmed at Q25 with fastp, clones called with MiXCR, in-frame beta chains kept. Identical CDR3 proteins give one entry, which carries the most common genes and DNA. In this record, the V and J calls reflect TCRdb's handling and not the investigators' own analysis. This sample is represented by more than 600,000 distinct CDR3 sequences; approximately 18% of them were singletons. The ten top clones hold roughly 14% of the sample.

Results the study describes overall, beyond this receptor: Fewer insertions were carried by abundant cord blood beta clonotypes; a weaker similar trend was observed in young adult naive repertoires, while no such trend was observed in memory repertoires. Compared with coincidental sharing between unrelated individuals, out-of-frame TCR alpha sequences shared between twins showed an excess of sequences with low generation probability. Invariant T cells such as MAIT and iNKT could partly confound zero-insertion analyses, although diverse VJ usage argued against such confounding for most clonotypes. Because the same donors could not be followed over many years, the conclusions depended on cross-sectional statistical analysis. Recombination models systematically underestimated out-of-frame TCR alpha sharing in monozygotic twins but agreed with sharing between unrelated individuals. A weaker excess of twin sharing was found in beta out-of-frame sequences because the signal-to-noise ratio was lowered by fewer shared sequences.

Every donor in the study was a healthy Caucasian. The twin cohort comprised three pairs of female monozygotic twins, all aged about 18 to 30 years. Peripheral blood mononuclear cells were the source from which RNA for the TCR libraries was isolated. The data also belong to a second study, concerning T cells expressing NK-cell markers. As the second study states: In sorted CD3+CD56+NKG2C+, CD3+CD56+NKG2C- and CD3+CD56-NKG2C+ T-cell subsets from 7 to 9 donors, TCR beta-chain repertoires were profiled. Among the eight sequenced donors, seven were HCMV-seropositive and one was HCMV-seronegative. In several experiments an anti-gammadeltaTCR antibody was added to restrict sorting to alphabetaTCR-expressing T cells. In more than 5 donors, the dominant CD3+CD56+NKG2C+ clonotypes were found to rank among the top 10 CD8+ clonotypes and to make up 1.0-7.0% of CD8+ T cells. Those dominant clonotypes were again the most abundant among CD3+CD56-NKG2C+ cells in a handful of donors, at about 25-65%. Whether the expanded NKG2C-expressing T cell clones were specific for HCMV antigens was left unclear. Randomly selected healthy volunteers, three men and five women, were used as the eight sequenced donors. HCMV-specific IgG was detected in serum with a commercial ELISA kit to determine HCMV serostatus. Bulk peripheral blood T-cell repertoires were additionally sequenced from unsorted PBMC for about 6 donors. Reads were demultiplexed and grouped by UMI with MIGEC, and clonotypes were assembled and quantified with MiTCR. To remove erroneous sequences, TCR cDNA sequences were retained only when supported by two or more reads. The tcR package was used for downstream repertoire analysis, and clonotypes were matched between fractions using CDR3 nucleotide sequence together with V segment. VDJmatch was used to annotate antigen specificity against VDJdb, with one amino acid substitution in CDR3 permitted.

This TCR came from a young woman in good health. The specimen sequenced was PBMCs. This receptor chain uses TRBV20-1 and TRBJ2-3; a weak D assignment points to TRBD2 (6 bases agree). CDR3 loop: CSATRERDTQYF. The nucleotide sequence is given as TGCAGTGCTACCCGGGAGCGCGATACGCAGTATTTT.